These T cell receptor beta chains were read from a single sample in a study of radiation and T cells in renal cell carcinoma. Produced via immunoSEQ multiplex PCR; TCRdb's table is partial and in-frame only. The data hold roughly 53,000 clones, with roughly 84% observed a single time. Sequenced material: blood, taken from a patient whose treatment included radiotherapy and nephrectomy. The receptors shown here come from a woman in her 70s with renal cell carcinoma. Each CDR3 is given with its conserved first and last residue. A D gene is named only where the DNA matches it firmly. The size entry is marked missing in some rows and otherwise reads once, few, many or a size class.

>TRBD1|TRBJ2-3|TRBV11-2|NA
CASSLGQGYSTDTQYF
TGTGCCAGCAGCTTGGGACAGGGATATAGCACAGATACGCAGTATTTT
>NA|TRBJ1-1|TRBV6-1|NA
CASSEGGEWGIYTEAFF
TGTGCCAGCAGTGAAGGAGGGGAGTGGGGGATTTACACTGAAGCTTTCTTT
>NA|TRBJ2-5|TRBV6-6|NA
CASSYSIVETQYF
TGTGCCAGCAGTTACTCCATCGTAGAGACCCAGTACTTC
>TRBD2|TRBJ2-5|TRBV13|NA
CASSNTGLAKETQYF
TGTGCCAGCAGCAACACGGGACTAGCAAAAGAGACCCAGTACTTC
>TRBD1|TRBJ1-5|TRBV14|NA
CASSKPGQLINQPQHF
TGTGCCAGCAGTAAACCGGGACAGCTCATCAATCAGCCCCAGCATTTT
>NA|TRBJ2-7|TRBV5-4|NA
CASSSQSRGTGEQYF
TGTGCCAGCAGCTCCCAAAGTCGGGGCACTGGGGAGCAGTACTTC
>NA|TRBJ2-3|TRBV10-3|few
CATGTGVSTDTQYF
TGTGCCACCGGGACGGGGGTCAGCACAGATACGCAGTATTTT
>NA|TRBJ1-2|TRBV6-6|NA
CASSLSFGVYYGYTF
TGTGCCAGCAGCCTGTCGTTCGGGGTTTACTATGGCTACACCTTC
>TRBD1|TRBJ2-6|TRBV27|NA
CASSLDRGRSGANVLTF
TGTGCCAGCAGTCTGGACAGGGGTCGCTCTGGGGCCAACGTCCTGACTTTC
>TRBD1|TRBJ1-1|TRBV10-3|few
CAIRDRTGETEAFF
TGTGCCATCAGAGATCGGACAGGGGAAACTGAAGCTTTCTTT
>TRBD1|TRBJ1-3|TRBV5-1|NA
CASSLDRGRNTIYF
TGCGCCAGCAGCTTGGACAGGGGGCGAAACACCATATATTTT
>TRBD2|TRBJ2-7|TRBV19|NA
CASSKLAGGYEQYF
TGTGCCAGTAGCAAACTAGCGGGAGGGTACGAGCAGTACTTC
>TRBD2|TRBJ2-1|TRBV11-2|NA
CASSLDSGEYNEQFF
TGTGCCAGCAGCTTAGATAGCGGGGAATACAATGAGCAGTTCTTC
>TRBD2|TRBJ2-5|TRBV7-3|NA
CASSFSGGKQETQYF
TGTGCCAGCAGCTTTAGCGGGGGGAAACAAGAGACCCAGTACTTC
>NA|TRBJ1-3|TRBV6-5|once
CASSYLGAGRNTIYF
TGTGCCAGCAGTTACCTGGGCGCGGGACGAAACACCATATATTTT
>NA|TRBJ2-1|TRBV25-1|NA
CASQVYNEQFF
TGTGCCAGCCAGGTATACAATGAGCAGTTCTTC
>NA|TRBJ1-5|TRBV4-1|NA
CASSQDINNQPQHF
TGCGCCAGCAGCCAAGATATTAACAATCAGCCCCAGCATTTT
>NA|TRBJ1-2|TRBV5-5|NA
CASSGGSIVYGYTF
TGTGCCAGCAGCGGGGGGTCCATTGTCTATGGCTACACCTTC
>TRBD1|TRBJ2-1|TRBV6-1|NA
CASSELGQGNYNEQFF
TGTGCCAGCAGTGAACTCGGACAGGGGAACTACAATGAGCAGTTCTTC
>TRBD1|TRBJ2-5|TRBV5-6|NA
CASSRTGIETQYF
TGTGCCAGCAGCCGGACAGGGATAGAGACCCAGTACTTC
>NA|TRBJ1-1|TRBV19|NA
CASSPSRTVNTEAFF
TGTGCCAGTAGTCCCAGTAGGACGGTGAACACTGAAGCTTTCTTT
>NA|TRBJ2-3|TRBV7-2|NA
CASSRLGSTDTQYF
TGTGCCAGCAGTCGACTGGGGAGCACAGATACGCAGTATTTT
>TRBD1|TRBJ2-7|TRBV7-8|NA
CASSLTGAVYEQYF
TGTGCCAGCAGCTTGACAGGGGCCGTCTACGAGCAGTACTTC
>NA|TRBJ2-1|TRBV27|NA
CASSLSLTGAYWDEQFF
TGTGCCAGCAGTTTATCGTTAACGGGAGCATACTGGGATGAGCAGTTCTTC
>NA|TRBJ1-6|TRBV19|NA
CASSIAPEVNSPLHF
TGTGCCAGTAGTATTGCTCCGGAGGTAAATTCACCCCTCCACTTT
>TRBD1|TRBJ2-7|TRBV6-7|NA
CASSSNRQGCLYEQYF
TGTGCCAGCAGTAGTAACCGACAGGGATGCCTCTACGAGCAGTACTTC
>NA|TRBJ2-3|TRBV11-2|once
CASSLVRGPDTQYF
TGTGCCAGCAGCTTAGTTAGAGGCCCAGATACGCAGTATTTT
>NA|TRBJ1-1|TRBV4-1|once
CASSQGRGAGAFF
TGCGCCAGCAGCCAAGGGAGGGGGGCTGGAGCTTTCTTT
>TRBD1|TRBJ1-1|TRBV25-1|NA
CASSLGRGQGKLNTEAFF
TGTGCCAGCAGCCTGGGGCGGGGACAGGGTAAACTTAACACTGAAGCTTTCTTT
>TRBD2|TRBJ2-5|TRBV19|NA
CASSWGGRETQYF
TGTGCCAGTAGTTGGGGGGGGAGGGAGACCCAGTACTTC
>NA|TRBJ1-6|TRBV9|NA
CASSVEQMSSPLHF
TGTGCCAGCAGCGTAGAACAAATGTCTTCACCCCTCCACTTT
>NA|TRBJ2-2|TRBV6-1|NA
CASRENTGELFF
TGTGCCAGCAGGGAAAACACCGGGGAGCTGTTTTTT
>NA|TRBJ1-1|TRBV6-6|NA
CASIRGGRGEETEAFF
TGTGCCAGCATTAGAGGTGGCAGGGGCGAGGAGACTGAAGCTTTCTTT
>NA|TRBJ1-5|TRBV6-6|NA
CASSWGVGNQPQHF
TGTGCCAGCTCCTGGGGGGTTGGCAATCAGCCCCAGCATTTT
>TRBD2|TRBJ2-2|TRBV5-1|once
CATKGLAGFGTGELFF
TGCGCCACCAAGGGACTAGCGGGATTTGGCACCGGGGAGCTGTTTTTT
>TRBD1|TRBJ1-1|TRBV19|NA
CASSSPGTGVPEAFF
TGTGCCAGTAGTTCCCCCGGGACAGGGGTACCTGAAGCTTTCTTT
>NA|TRBJ2-1|TRBV7-9|once
CASSRGANEQFF
TGTGCCAGCAGCCGGGGAGCCAATGAGCAGTTCTTC
>NA|TRBJ1-1|TRBV4-1|NA
CASSQTLLQGGTEAFF
TGCGCCAGCAGTCAAACCCTCTTGCAGGGAGGAACTGAAGCTTTCTTT
>NA|TRBJ1-5|TRBV19|NA
CASSMVRVDQPQHF
TGTGCCAGTAGTATGGTCAGGGTCGATCAGCCCCAGCATTTT
>TRBD1|TRBJ1-5|TRBV6-5|few
CASSSGQGWNQPQHF
TGTGCCAGCAGTTCCGGACAGGGTTGGAATCAGCCCCAGCATTTT
>NA|TRBJ1-1|TRBV11-1|few
CASSLAQTSMAFF
TGTGCCAGCAGCTTAGCCCAGACCAGCATGGCTTTCTTT
>NA|TRBJ2-5|TRBV7-6|few
CASSLGGRETQYF
TGTGCCAGCAGCTTAGGAGGGAGAGAGACCCAGTACTTC
>NA|TRBJ1-6|TRBV7-6|NA
CASSSTSRSDNSPLHF
TGTGCCAGCAGCTCCACTAGCCGGAGTGATAATTCACCCCTCCACTTT